This T cell receptor delta chain was profiled in a study of gamma-delta T cells after stem cell transplantation. The CDR3 is 16 residues long. The V end lost 0 bases, the J end lost 2 bases, and 15 bases lay between the germline ends. Germline V gives CDR1 GEAIGNYY, CDR2 EKD. TCRdb applied CATT to the RT-PCR reads for clone calling. This table has some 5,000 delta-chain clones, under 2% appearing once. This clone has just a few counts. A far larger clone is just one base off, so this is likely a read error. The sample comprised gamma-delta T cells. The V gene is TRDV2, the J gene TRDJ1; TRDD3 is a possible D gene (5 bases). This sequence was found in a human donor. It is not recorded whose cells these are; they may come from a transplant donor. The CDR3 sequence: CACDTVGNHKTDKLIF. The CDR3 bases are TGTGCCTGTGACACCGTGGGGAATCATAAAACCGATAAACTCATCTTT.